A single sample gave rise to the 24 T cell receptor beta chains below, sequenced in a study of blood T cell repertoires in COVID-19. Assay: immunoSEQ multiplex PCR; the TCRdb copy retains only in-frame clones and omits some. In the table there are under 150,000 clones, about 87% of which are singletons. Sequenced material: peripheral blood. These receptors were collected from a human donor in a cohort sampled during active COVID-19.

This chain connects TRBV7-8 to TRBJ1-2; 7 bases match TRBD1. The germline V gene has CDR1 SGHVS and CDR2 FQNEAQ. This CDR3 region has 13 residues. Trimming at V came to 5 bases and at J to 8 bases, leaving 8 bases not matched to a gene. CDR3 sequence (DNA): TGTGCCAGCAGCGACCGAGGGGGCGAGGGCTACACCTTC. It specifies CASSDRGGEGYTF.

The genes are TRBV5-4 and TRBJ2-2, with D possibly being TRBD1 (6 bases). This CDR3 region has 15 residues. V lost 4 bases and J lost 7, with 17 bases in between. Per the germline V gene, CDR1 is SGHNT and CDR2 is YYREEE (reference sequence). The CDR3: CASSVRTQGSGELFF. Written as DNA, the CDR3 is TGTGCCAGCAGCGTCCGAACGCAGGGGAGCGGGGAGCTGTTTTTT.

The chain carries TRBV7-9 and TRBJ1-2, with unresolved D. Germline values: CDR1 SEHNR, CDR2 FQNEAQ (reference sequence). The ends were cut back, 1 base at V and 2 bases at J, with 8 bases in the middle. The CDR3 sequence is 14 residues long. CDR3 region: CASSLDRVNYGYTF. The CDR3 nucleotides read TGTGCCAGCAGCTTAGACCGGGTCAACTATGGCTACACCTTC.

The V gene is TRBV10-3, the J gene TRBJ2-1; 11 bases fit TRBD2. Germline-derived CDR1 and CDR2 are ENHRY and SYGVKD. The V and J ends lost 5 bases and 5 bases, in that order; junction bases with no gene match: 5. This CDR3 contains 15 residues. CDR3 protein: CAISSPTSGDNEQFF. CDR3 bases: TGTGCCATCAGTTCCCCGACTAGCGGGGACAATGAGCAGTTCTTC.

The rearrangement joins TRBV4-2 to TRBJ1-2; TRBD1 matches 7 bases. The length of the CDR3 is 18 residues. With V trimmed by 4 bases and J by 1 base, 15 bases remained unmatched. Germline CDR1 LGHNA, CDR2 YNFKEQ. The CDR3 sequence is CASSLATDREEGNYGYTF. DNA of the CDR3: TGTGCCAGCAGCCTAGCAACCGACAGGGAGGAGGGTAACTATGGCTACACCTTC.

The chain carries TRBV14 and TRBJ1-2; D call uncertain. Trimming stripped 3 bases from V and 2 bases from J, with 7 bases between. Germline V gene lookup returns CDR1 SGHDN and CDR2 FVKESK. The CDR3 sequence is 13 residues long. CDR3 DNA sequence: TGTGCCAGCAGCCAGATCGGGAACTATGGCTACACCTTC. Translating it yields CASSQIGNYGYTF.

The chain combines TRBV29-1 with TRBJ1-5; 8 nucleotides align to TRBD1. CDR1 and CDR2 from the germline V gene are SQVTM and ANQGSEA. The CDR3 has 15 residues. V trimming: 1 base; J trimming: 4 bases; junction bases outside the gene matches: 6. This CDR3 reads CSVEAGTGVNQPQHF. The CDR3 DNA follows: TGCAGCGTTGAAGCAGGGACAGGAGTAAATCAGCCCCAGCATTTT.

The chain has TRBV12-3 or TRBV12-4 and TRBJ1-1, with D perhaps matching TRBD1 (5 bases). The germline V and J ends were trimmed by 3 bases and 1 base, with 6 bases remaining between them. CDR3 length: 13 amino acids. The CDR3 DNA sequence: TGTGCCAGCAGTTTTGGGGCGAACACTGAAGCTTTCTTT. Its protein is CASSFGANTEAFF.

The chain carries TRBV7-9 and TRBJ1-2; D is perhaps TRBD1 (5 bases). Germline CDR1 and CDR2: SEHNR and FQNEAQ (reference sequence). CDR3 length: 15 amino acids. V was clipped by 4 bases and J by 0 bases, with 12 bases between them. The CDR3 region has the DNA TGTGCCAGCAGCTCCCTTGGGGGGGCTAACTATGGCTACACCTTC. It translates to CASSSLGGANYGYTF.

This chain uses TRBV7-3 with TRBJ2-1; possibly TRBD1 for D (7 bases). This CDR3 spans 14 amino acids. V gave up 1 base and J gave up 9 bases, with 13 bases separating them. Germline-derived CDR1 and CDR2 are SGHTA and FQGTGA. In DNA, the CDR3 is TGTGCCAGCAGCTTAAAGTTTCAGGGGGGTGAGCAGTTCTTC. As protein: CASSLKFQGGEQFF.

The gene calls are TRBV5-5 and TRBJ2-3, with TRBD1 matching 7 bases. The CDR3 consists of 15 residues. Per the germline V gene, CDR1 is SGHKS and CDR2 is YYEKEE (reference sequence). Losses at the gene ends were 0 bases for V and 4 bases for J; bases not matched to a gene: 5. The CDR3 nucleotides read TGTGCCAGCAGCTTGGTCCGGACAGGCCCAGATACGCAGTATTTT. Protein sequence: CASSLVRTGPDTQYF.

The V gene is TRBV12-5, the J gene TRBJ2-2; 9 positions match TRBD2. The CDR3 is made up of 15 amino acids. Germline values: CDR1 LGHNT, CDR2 FRNRAP. The V segment lost 2 bases and the J segment 5 bases; nucleotides outside the gene matches: 3. CDR3: CASGLWLAGTGELFF. CDR3 coding DNA: TGTGCTAGTGGTTTGTGGCTAGCGGGGACCGGGGAGCTGTTTTTT.

CDR3 sequence (DNA): TGCGCCAGCAGCTTGGATCGGACAGCTATCTATGGCTACACCTTC. Protein: CASSLDRTAIYGYTF. V is TRBV5-1 and J is TRBJ1-2, with D possibly TRBD1 on 6 matching bases. V was clipped by 0 bases and J by 4 bases, with 13 bases between them. The CDR3 runs to 15 residues. Looked up from germline, CDR1 is SGHRS and CDR2 is YFSETQ.

This clone occurred once. The J gene is TRBJ1-2, the V gene TRBV4-3; D unresolved. The V and J ends lost 0 bases and 4 bases respectively, with 9 bases between them. Germline V CDR1 and CDR2: LGHNA, YSLEER. The CDR3 consists of 14 residues. CDR3 protein: CASSQDFTAYGYTF. The CDR3 DNA reads TGCGCCAGCAGCCAAGATTTTACAGCCTATGGCTACACCTTC.

The CDR3 loop is CAWGGRVEGNYGYTF. CDR3 nucleotides: TGTGCCTGGGGCGGCAGGGTGGAGGGAAACTATGGCTACACCTTC. The chain is built from TRBV30 and TRBJ1-2, with D possibly being TRBD1 (5 bases). Trimming pared 5 bases from V and 2 bases from J, leaving 18 bases between. CDR1 is GTSNPN and CDR2 is SVGIG in the germline V gene (reference sequence). CDR3 length: 15 amino acids. Combining the CDR3 with reference TRBV30 and TRBJ1-2 gives the whole variable domain SQTIHQWPATLVQPVGSPLSLECTVEGTSNPNLYWYRQAAGRGLQLLFYSVGIGQISSEVPQNLSASRPQDRQFILSSKKLLLSDSGFYLCAWGGRVEGNYGYTFGSGTRLTVV.

The CDR3 nucleotides are TGTGCCAGCAGTGGGACAGGGGATCGGGATTCACCCCTCCACTTT. Amino acid sequence: CASSGTGDRDSPLHF. The chain uses TRBV2 and TRBJ1-6; 9 bases map to TRBD1. The CDR3 loop spans 15 amino acids. Germline V gene sequence: CDR1 SNHLY, CDR2 FYNNEI. V lost 4 bases to trimming and J lost 8 bases; unmatched junction nucleotides: 6.

This clone was observed once. The chain uses TRBV6-5 and TRBJ1-1, with 9 nucleotides matching TRBD1. The germline gives CDR1 MNHEY, CDR2 SVGAGI. The CDR3 runs 12 residues. Trimming cost V 7 bases and J 11 bases; bases outside gene matches: 8. CDR3 in amino acids: CASTSGTGRAFF. In nucleotides, the CDR3 is TGTGCCAGCACCAGCGGGACAGGGCGGGCTTTCTTT.

V gene TRBV5-4 combines with J gene TRBJ2-1; 7 bases align to TRBD2. Losses at the gene ends were 1 base for V and 7 bases for J; bases not matched to a gene: 2. Germline CDR1 reads SGHNT; CDR2 reads YYREEE (reference sequence). This CDR3 contains 13 residues. The CDR3 sequence: CASSLRGGNEQFF. The CDR3 DNA reads TGTGCCAGCAGCTTGAGGGGAGGGAATGAGCAGTTCTTC.

This clone was counted once. The V and J genes are TRBV6-1 and TRBJ2-1; D is uncertain. V was pared by 3 bases and J by 6 bases, with 18 bases between. Germline V gene lookup returns CDR1 MNHNS and CDR2 SASEGT. The length of the CDR3 is 16 residues. The DNA for the CDR3 is TGTGCCAGCAGTGACGATCTATCCTCCTCTTCCAATGAGCAGTTCTTC. Protein: CASSDDLSSSSNEQFF.

The chain recombines TRBV28 with TRBJ1-2; the match to TRBD1 covers 9 bases. The V and J ends lost 2 bases and 6 bases, in that order; junction bases with no gene match: 7. The CDR3 contains 15 residues. Germline assignment: CDR1 MDHEN and CDR2 SYDVKM. CDR3 amino acids: CASSLSGTGLHGYTF. For the CDR3, the DNA is TGTGCCAGCAGTTTAAGTGGGACAGGGTTACATGGCTACACCTTC.

V usage is TRBV6-2 or TRBV6-3 and J usage is TRBJ2-5; the match to TRBD2 covers 7 bases. Germline V gene lookup returns CDR1 MNHEY and CDR2 SVGEGT. The CDR3 is 16 residues long. V lost 4 bases, J lost 9 bases, and 17 bases stayed unmatched. The CDR3 region is CASSFKQRGPLWAQYF. The CDR3 nucleotides read TGTGCCAGCAGTTTCAAGCAGCGGGGACCCCTTTGGGCCCAGTACTTC.

This clone was seen once. The V gene is TRBV30, the J gene TRBJ2-7, with TRBD1 identical over 7 bases. After removal of 3 bases from V and 3 bases from J, the junction contained 5 bases not matched to a gene. Germline V CDR1 and CDR2: GTSNPN, SVGIG (reference sequence). This CDR3 has 13 residues. The CDR3 DNA follows: TGTGCCTGGAGGATGGCAGGGGGCTACGAGCAGTACTTC. Translation gives CAWRMAGGYEQYF.

The chain combines TRBV18 with TRBJ1-5; D call uncertain. Per the germline V gene, CDR1 is KGHSH and CDR2 is LQKENI. CDR3 length equals 15 residues. The germline V and J ends were trimmed by 4 bases and 7 bases, with 17 bases remaining between them. The CDR3 sequence: CASSRLDGGSQPQHF. Written as DNA, the CDR3 is TGTGCCAGCTCACGACTAGACGGAGGATCACAGCCCCAGCATTTT.

The V call is TRBV7-2, the J call TRBJ2-7; 7 nucleotides line up with TRBD1. Germline V gene lookup returns CDR1 SGHTA and CDR2 FQGNSA. The CDR3 runs 15 residues. V shed 1 base and J 3 bases; nucleotides not matched to a gene: 6. The CDR3 nucleotides are TGTGCCAGCAGCTTAGAGGCAGGGGGAAACTACGAGCAGTACTTC. Protein: CASSLEAGGNYEQYF.